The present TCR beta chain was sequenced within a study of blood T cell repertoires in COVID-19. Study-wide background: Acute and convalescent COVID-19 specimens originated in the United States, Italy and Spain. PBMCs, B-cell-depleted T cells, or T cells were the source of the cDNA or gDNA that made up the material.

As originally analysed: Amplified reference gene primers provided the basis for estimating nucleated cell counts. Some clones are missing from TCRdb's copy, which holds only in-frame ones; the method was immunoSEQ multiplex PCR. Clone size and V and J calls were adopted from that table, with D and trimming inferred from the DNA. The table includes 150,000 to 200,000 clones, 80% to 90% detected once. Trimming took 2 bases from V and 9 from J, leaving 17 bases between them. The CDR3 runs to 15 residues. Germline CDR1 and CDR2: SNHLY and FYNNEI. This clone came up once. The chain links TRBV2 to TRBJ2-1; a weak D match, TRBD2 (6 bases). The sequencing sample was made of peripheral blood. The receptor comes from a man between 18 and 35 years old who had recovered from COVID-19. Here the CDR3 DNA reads TGTGCCAGCAGTGAATCGGGAGTTTCAGTGGGTGAGCAGTTCTTC. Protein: CASSESGVSVGEQFF.